The rows below give T cell receptor beta chains drawn from one sample of a study of T-cell memory formation after mild COVID-19. TCRdb fed the 5' RACE reads into MiXCR, producing one record per CDR3 protein. The profile shows 120,000 to 150,000 distinct CDR3 sequences, 19% of them singletons. The material sequenced was PBMCs or a T cell subset sorted from them (not recorded which). The receptors were gathered from an adult woman who had mild COVID-19 (a few samples of this study predate the infection). Cell type and time point are not known. CDR3s leave out the opening cysteine and the closing phenylalanine or tryptophan. A D gene is named only where the DNA matches it firmly.

d_gene	v_gene	j_gene	CDR3aa
NA	TRBV21-1	TRBJ2-7	ASSKVSGRSRNEQY
TRBD1	TRBV7-2	TRBJ2-1	ASRDRGTYNEQF
NA	TRBV2	TRBJ1-2	ASSENAGGYT
TRBD1	TRBV2	TRBJ2-2	ASSIRDRASGELF
TRBD2	TRBV5-5	TRBJ2-1	ASSTGLASNEQF
NA	TRBV5-1	TRBJ2-4	ASSFWAGAAKNIQY
TRBD1	TRBV5-1	TRBJ2-2	ASSFRTGATGELF
NA	TRBV18	TRBJ1-1	ASYPRGISSSVNTEAF
NA	TRBV12-3/TRBV12-4	TRBJ2-2	ASSFGLRELF
NA	TRBV5-6	TRBJ2-3	ASSLKQGTYTDTQY
TRBD2	TRBV15	TRBJ2-1	ATSRVAGVAYNEQF
NA	TRBV12-3/TRBV12-4	TRBJ1-1	ASNSGPKEAF
NA	TRBV5-5	TRBJ1-5	ASSLVGSIGNQPQH